Detailed here is one TCR beta chain. In the study's own analysis: Quantification of nucleated cells was approximated via reference gene primer amplification. Profiling relied on immunoSEQ multiplex PCR, and the TCRdb table lists in-frame clones only, not all of them. The V and J calls and clone size were taken over from that table, and D and trimming were inferred from the DNA. The table shows some 87,000 clones, with approximately 90% occurring only once. The source of the sample is a study of blood T cell repertoires in COVID-19. As for the study in general: The analysed material was cDNA or gDNA that came from T cells, B-cell-depleted T cells, or PBMCs.

Sequencing input: peripheral blood. The receptor's source is a human donor with COVID-19, enrolled during active disease. The donor label of this sample is uncertain.

DNA of the CDR3: TGTGCCAGCAGCCCAACAGCCCCCAGTTCACCCCTCCACTTT. The encoded protein is CASSPTAPSSPLHF. The chain combines TRBV7-9 with TRBJ1-6; the D is unclear. In germline, CDR1 is SEHNR, CDR2 FQNEAQ (reference sequence). V was shortened by 5 bases and J by 9 bases, with 14 bases between the two germline ends. The CDR3 extends over 14 amino acids.